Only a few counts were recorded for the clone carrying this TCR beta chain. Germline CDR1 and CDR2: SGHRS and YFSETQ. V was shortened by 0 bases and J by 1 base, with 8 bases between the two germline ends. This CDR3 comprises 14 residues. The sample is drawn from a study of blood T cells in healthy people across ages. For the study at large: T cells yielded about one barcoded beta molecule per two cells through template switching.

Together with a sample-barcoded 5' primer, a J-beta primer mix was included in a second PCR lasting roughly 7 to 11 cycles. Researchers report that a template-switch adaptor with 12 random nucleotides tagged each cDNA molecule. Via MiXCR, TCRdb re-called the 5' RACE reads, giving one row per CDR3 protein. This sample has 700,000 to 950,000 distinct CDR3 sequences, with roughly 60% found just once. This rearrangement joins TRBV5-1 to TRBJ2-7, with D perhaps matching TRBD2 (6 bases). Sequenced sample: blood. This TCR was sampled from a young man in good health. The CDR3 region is CASSLGTTSYEQYF. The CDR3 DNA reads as TGCGCCAGCAGCTTGGGGACTACATCCTACGAGCAGTACTTC.